This T cell receptor beta chain was found in a study of ipilimumab plus nivolumab after autologous stem cell transplantation. Study-wide results and limits: Per the authors, repertoire, Treg and microbiota data justify further study.

Of note for this clone: Its antigen is as yet unknown.

Profiled with immunoSEQ multiplex PCR; TCRdb holds only in-frame clones, not every one. The sample shows about 19,000 clones, around 85% of them seen only once. Germline V gene lookup returns CDR1 SEHNR and CDR2 FQNEAQ (reference sequence). V shed 4 bases, J shed 7 bases, and the junction held 9 bases outside the gene matches. CDR3 length equals 14 residues. This sequence joins TRBV7-9 and TRBJ2-7, with TRBD1 matching over 8 bases. The receptor was derived from a male donor with diffuse large B-cell lymphoma. Sequencing used PBMCs, obtained in a trial of ipilimumab plus nivolumab as post-transplant consolidation. CDR3 in amino acids: CASSSSDRVWEQYF. CDR3 DNA: TGTGCCAGCAGCTCTTCGGACAGGGTGTGGGAGCAGTACTTC.